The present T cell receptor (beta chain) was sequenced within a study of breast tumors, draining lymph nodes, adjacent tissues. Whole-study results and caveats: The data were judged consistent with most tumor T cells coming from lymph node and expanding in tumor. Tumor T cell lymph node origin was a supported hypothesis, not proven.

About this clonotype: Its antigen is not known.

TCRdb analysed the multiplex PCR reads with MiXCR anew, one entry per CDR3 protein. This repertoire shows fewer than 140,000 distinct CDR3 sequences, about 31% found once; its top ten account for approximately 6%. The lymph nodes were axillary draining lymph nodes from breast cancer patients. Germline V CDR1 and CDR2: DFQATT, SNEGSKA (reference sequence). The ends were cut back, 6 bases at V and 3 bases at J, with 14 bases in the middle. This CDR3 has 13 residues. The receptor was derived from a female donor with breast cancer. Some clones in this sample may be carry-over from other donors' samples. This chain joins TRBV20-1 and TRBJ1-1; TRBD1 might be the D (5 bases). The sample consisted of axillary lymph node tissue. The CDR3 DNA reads TGCAGTGCAAGGGCGGGGCCGTACACTGAAGCTTTCTTT. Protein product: CSARAGPYTEAFF.